Listed below are T cell receptor beta chains from one sample, sequenced in a study of cytomegalovirus exposure and HLA in healthy donors. Clones were sequenced by immunoSEQ multiplex PCR, and TCRdb holds only the in-frame ones, with some missing. The sample totals 150,000 to 200,000 clones; its top ten clones hold around 0.79%. The sample was PBMCs. These receptor sequences come from a woman under 30 in good health and CMV-seropositive. Both conserved end residues are part of each CDR3. A D gene is named only where the DNA matches it firmly.

len	v_gene	d_gene	j_gene	CDR3aa	CDR3nt
15	TRBV7-7	TRBD2	TRBJ2-1	CASSRLAGDLREQFF	TGTGCTAGCAGCCGACTAGCGGGGGACCTCCGGGAGCAGTTCTTC
16	TRBV19	TRBD2	TRBJ2-7	CATRLAGGLGPYEQYF	TGTGCCACCCGACTAGCGGGGGGCCTCGGTCCCTACGAGCAGTACTTC
13	TRBV4-2	-	TRBJ1-1	CASSAGVDYEAFF	TGTGCCAGCAGCGCCGGTGTCGATTATGAAGCTTTCTTT
15	TRBV4-3	TRBD1	TRBJ2-2	CASSHGTGRVGELFF	TGCGCCAGCAGCCATGGGACAGGGCGGGTCGGGGAGCTGTTTTTT
13	TRBV18	TRBD1	TRBJ1-1	CASAQGRDTEAFF	TGTGCCAGCGCACAGGGGAGGGACACTGAAGCTTTCTTT
15	TRBV6-5	TRBD1	TRBJ1-3	CASGRQGPVGNTIYF	TGTGCCAGCGGTAGACAGGGTCCTGTTGGAAACACCATATATTTT
12	TRBV7-2	-	TRBJ2-4	CASSLEGGVQYF	TGTGCCAGCAGCTTAGAGGGAGGTGTTCAGTACTTC
17	TRBV5-4	-	TRBJ2-6	CASSLEPNGAGANVLTF	TGTGCCAGCAGCTTGGAACCGAACGGGGCTGGGGCCAACGTCCTGACTTTC
16	TRBV11-2	TRBD1	TRBJ1-2	CASSHAGTDLSYGYTF	TGTGCCAGCAGCCACGCGGGGACAGACCTCTCCTATGGCTACACCTTC
11	TRBV6-5	-	TRBJ2-5	CASSSQETQYF	TGTGCCAGCAGTTCTCAAGAGACCCAGTACTTC
15	TRBV5-6	TRBD2	TRBJ2-7	CASSFGTSGAYEQYF	TGTGCCAGCAGCTTTGGGACTAGCGGGGCCTACGAGCAGTACTTC
13	TRBV6-6	TRBD1	TRBJ1-2	CASSLTGDYGYTF	TGTGCCAGCAGTTTGACAGGGGACTATGGCTACACCTTC
16	TRBV6-5	TRBD2	TRBJ2-1	CASSYSTLAGGIEQFF	TGTGCCAGCAGTTACTCGACCCTAGCGGGGGGGATTGAGCAGTTCTTC
13	TRBV2	-	TRBJ2-3	CASSVETGDTQYF	TGTGCCAGCAGTGTCGAGACGGGAGATACGCAGTATTTT
12	TRBV28	TRBD2	TRBJ2-7	CAAGREGGEQYF	TGTGCGGCGGGGCGGGAGGGAGGCGAGCAGTACTTC
17	TRBV5-4	TRBD2	TRBJ2-2	CASSPGGTSGTTGELFF	TGTGCCAGCAGCCCAGGAGGGACTAGCGGGACCACCGGGGAGCTGTTTTTT
17	TRBV2	-	TRBJ2-2	CASSVLPGGANTGELFF	TGTGCCAGCAGTGTATTACCGGGGGGCGCGAACACCGGGGAGCTGTTTTTT
14	TRBV19	TRBD2	TRBJ2-3	CASSSERGVDTQYF	TGTGCCAGTAGTAGCGAGCGGGGGGTAGATACGCAGTATTTT
15	TRBV5-1	TRBD2	TRBJ2-5	CASRGSSGTGETQYF	TGCGCCAGCAGGGGATCTAGCGGGACGGGAGAGACCCAGTACTTC
12	TRBV2	-	TRBJ1-2	CASSPGPYGYTF	TGTGCCAGCAGTCCCGGTCCCTATGGCTACACCTTC
14	TRBV6-5	-	TRBJ2-7	CASSYSSESYEQYF	TGTGCCAGCAGTTACTCCTCAGAATCCTACGAGCAGTACTTC
12	TRBV6-5	-	TRBJ1-1	CATLRGNTEAFF	TGTGCCACCCTACGGGGGAACACTGAAGCTTTCTTT
14	TRBV5-1	TRBD1	TRBJ1-1	CASSLQTGGGEAFF	TGCGCCAGCAGCTTACAAACAGGGGGCGGTGAAGCTTTCTTT
16	TRBV6-6	TRBD1	TRBJ2-2	CASRHFRDRGTGELFF	TGTGCCAGCAGACATTTCCGGGACAGGGGCACCGGGGAGCTGTTTTTT
15	TRBV4-1	TRBD1	TRBJ2-1	CASSQGQGGHNEQFF	TGCGCCAGCAGCCAAGGACAGGGGGGGCACAATGAGCAGTTCTTC
12	TRBV29-1	TRBD1	TRBJ1-1	CSVRQGVNEAFF	TGCAGCGTGCGACAGGGGGTCAATGAAGCTTTCTTT
18	TRBV4-1	TRBD2	TRBJ2-1	CASSQGLAGLLSYNEQFF	TGCGCCAGCAGCCAAGGACTAGCGGGCCTCCTCTCCTACAATGAGCAGTTCTTC
13	TRBV10-1	-	TRBJ2-5	CASSESGVETQYF	TGCGCCAGCAGTGAGTCGGGAGTGGAGACCCAGTACTTC
14	TRBV6-1	TRBD1	TRBJ1-1	CASIPGGANTEAFF	TGTGCCAGCATCCCAGGGGGCGCGAACACTGAAGCTTTCTTT
13	TRBV30	-	TRBJ2-5	CAWRASYQETQYF	TGTGCCTGGAGGGCTTCGTACCAAGAGACCCAGTACTTC
13	TRBV6-9	-	TRBJ2-3	CASIARAADTQYF	TGTGCCAGCATAGCCAGGGCGGCAGATACGCAGTATTTT
13	TRBV28	-	TRBJ1-2	CATQGGANYGYTF	TGTGCCACCCAAGGGGGGGCTAACTATGGCTACACCTTC
19	TRBV28	-	TRBJ2-3	CASSFEGDGPEDFTDTQYF	TGTGCCAGCAGTTTTGAGGGGGATGGACCCGAGGATTTCACAGATACGCAGTATTTT
14	TRBV7-2	-	TRBJ2-7	CASSRPPGIYEQYF	TGTGCCAGCAGCCGGCCGCCGGGAATCTACGAGCAGTACTTC